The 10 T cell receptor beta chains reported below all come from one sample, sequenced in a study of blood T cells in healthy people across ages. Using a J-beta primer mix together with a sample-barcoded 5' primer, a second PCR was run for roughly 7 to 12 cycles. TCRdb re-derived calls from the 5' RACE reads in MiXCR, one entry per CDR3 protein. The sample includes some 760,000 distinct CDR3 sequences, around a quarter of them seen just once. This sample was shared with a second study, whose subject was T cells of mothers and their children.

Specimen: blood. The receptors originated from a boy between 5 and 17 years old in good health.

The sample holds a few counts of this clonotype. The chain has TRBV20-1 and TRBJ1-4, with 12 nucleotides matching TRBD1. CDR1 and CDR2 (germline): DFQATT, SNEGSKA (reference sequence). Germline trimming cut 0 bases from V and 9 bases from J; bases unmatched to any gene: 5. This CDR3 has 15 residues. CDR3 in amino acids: CSAREAGQGAKKLFF. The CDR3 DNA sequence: TGCAGTGCTAGAGAGGCGGGACAGGGGGCGAAAAAACTGTTTTTT.

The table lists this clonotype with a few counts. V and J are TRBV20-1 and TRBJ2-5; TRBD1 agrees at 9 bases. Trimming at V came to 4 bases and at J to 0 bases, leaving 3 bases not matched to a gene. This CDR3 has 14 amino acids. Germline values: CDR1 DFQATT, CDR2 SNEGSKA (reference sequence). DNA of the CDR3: TGCAGTGCTACCCGGGACAGGGACCAAGAGACCCAGTACTTC. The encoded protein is CSATRDRDQETQYF.

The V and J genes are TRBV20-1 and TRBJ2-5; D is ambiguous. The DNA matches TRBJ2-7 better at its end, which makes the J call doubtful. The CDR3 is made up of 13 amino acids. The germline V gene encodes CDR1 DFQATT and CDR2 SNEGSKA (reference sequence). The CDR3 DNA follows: TGCAGTGCTAGTAAGGGTCCCCCCTACGAGCAGTACTTC. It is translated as CSASKGPPYEQYF.

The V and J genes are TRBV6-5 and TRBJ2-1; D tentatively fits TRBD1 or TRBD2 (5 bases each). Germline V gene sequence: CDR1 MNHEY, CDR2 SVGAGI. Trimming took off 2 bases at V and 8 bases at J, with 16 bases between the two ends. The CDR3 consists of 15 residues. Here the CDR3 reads CASSYRGRGRDEQFF. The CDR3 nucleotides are TGTGCCAGCAGTTACCGGGGAAGGGGTAGGGATGAGCAGTTCTTC.

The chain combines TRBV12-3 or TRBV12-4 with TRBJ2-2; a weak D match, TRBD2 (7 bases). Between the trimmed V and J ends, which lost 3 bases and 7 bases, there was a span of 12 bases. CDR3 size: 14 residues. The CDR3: CASSFGGQYGELFF. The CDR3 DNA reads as TGTGCCAGCAGTTTCGGGGGGCAATACGGGGAGCTGTTTTTT.

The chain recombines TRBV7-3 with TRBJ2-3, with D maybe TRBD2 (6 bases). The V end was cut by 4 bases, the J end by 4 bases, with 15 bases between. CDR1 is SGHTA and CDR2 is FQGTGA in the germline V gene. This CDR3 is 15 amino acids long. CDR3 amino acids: CASSYGWSSADTQYF. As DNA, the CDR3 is TGTGCCAGCAGCTACGGTTGGTCTAGCGCAGATACGCAGTATTTT.

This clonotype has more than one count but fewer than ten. The CDR3 DNA sequence: TGCAGCGTTGCAAGGGACTTGAACACTGAAGCTTTCTTT. Translating it yields CSVARDLNTEAFF. V usage is TRBV29-1 and J usage is TRBJ1-1; possible D gene TRBD1, 5 bases. CDR1 SQVTM and CDR2 ANQGSEA come from the germline V gene. V was pared by 4 bases and J by 0 bases, with 9 bases between. The length of the CDR3 is 13 residues.

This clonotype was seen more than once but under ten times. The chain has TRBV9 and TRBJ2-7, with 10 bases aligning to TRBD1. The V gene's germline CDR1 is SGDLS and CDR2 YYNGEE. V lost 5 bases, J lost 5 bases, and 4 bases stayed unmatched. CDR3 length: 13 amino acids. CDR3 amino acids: CASRGQGSNEQYF. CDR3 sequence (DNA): TGTGCCAGCAGGGGACAGGGGTCGAACGAGCAGTACTTC.

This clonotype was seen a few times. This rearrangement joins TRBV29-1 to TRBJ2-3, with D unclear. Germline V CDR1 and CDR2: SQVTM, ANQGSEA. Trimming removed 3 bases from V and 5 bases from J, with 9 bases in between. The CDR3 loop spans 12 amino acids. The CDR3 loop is CSVDPGEDTQYF. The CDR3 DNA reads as TGCAGCGTTGACCCCGGCGAAGATACGCAGTATTTT.

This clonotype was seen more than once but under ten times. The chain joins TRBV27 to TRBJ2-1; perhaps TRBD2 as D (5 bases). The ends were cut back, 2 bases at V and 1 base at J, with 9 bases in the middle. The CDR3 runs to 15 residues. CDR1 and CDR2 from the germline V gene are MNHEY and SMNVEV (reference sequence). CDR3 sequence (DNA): TGTGCCAGCAGTTTAGTGGGAGAGTCCTACAATGAGCAGTTCTTC. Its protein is CASSLVGESYNEQFF.